The rows below give T cell receptor beta chains drawn from one sample of a study of identical twins. TCRdb analysed the 5' RACE reads with MiXCR anew, one entry per CDR3 protein. The repertoire consists of hundreds of thousands of distinct CDR3 sequences, with 5.5% to 6.5% occurring once and the leading ten covering roughly 1.8%. The sample comprised naive T cells sorted from blood. These receptors all stem from a man younger than 35 in good health. The conserved cysteine and the conserved F or W are not part of the CDR3 here. Some rows mark clone size as missing; the rest say once, few, many or name a class of expanded clone.

TRBJ1-6 | many | TRBV7-9 | ASSRGTAGLTLH
TRBJ2-1 | . | TRBV20-1 | SARRGTSGTGSYNEQF
TRBJ2-3 | . | TRBV10-3 | ANATGLVGLLITDTQY
TRBJ1-5 | many | TRBV5-5 | ASSWAGTENQPQH
TRBJ2-1 | . | TRBV27 | ASSLYSGGSYNEQF
TRBJ2-7 | . | TRBV12-3/TRBV12-4 | ASTPGGRGIYEQY
TRBJ2-3 | many | TRBV10-3 | AISESTSGDADTQY
TRBJ2-1 | few | TRBV7-9 | ASSLPSGRALEQF
TRBJ2-7 | . | TRBV7-8 | ASSSVDRGEGYEQY
TRBJ2-1 | few | TRBV5-4 | ASSLGKWNEQF
TRBJ2-3 | many | TRBV7-8 | ASSLTMTHTQY
TRBJ2-2 | many | TRBV12-3/TRBV12-4 | ASSQSGGRAGELF
TRBJ1-2 | many | TRBV7-2 | ASSSLNYGYT
TRBJ2-5 | many | TRBV6-5 | ASSYSNPGGGTQY
TRBJ2-3 | many | TRBV7-9 | ASSPHSGSTDTQY
TRBJ2-6 | . | TRBV5-1 | ASSLSLPGANVLT
TRBJ2-3 | few | TRBV11-2 | ASSYLKTSSDTDTQY
TRBJ2-4 | many | TRBV4-3 | ASSQGVENIQY
TRBJ2-1 | few | TRBV15 | ATSRGGDLPLGQF
TRBJ1-1 | many | TRBV20-1 | SAPSRGDTEAF
TRBJ2-1 | many | TRBV4-2 | ASSQRPPGGEHEQF
TRBJ2-1 | . | TRBV20-1 | SARDGLAGANEQF
TRBJ1-1 | . | TRBV30 | AWRARQLNTEAF
TRBJ2-7 | few | TRBV13 | ASSHGGTGRYEQY
TRBJ1-1 | . | TRBV30 | AWSSIGHLNTEAF
TRBJ2-2 | many | TRBV15 | ATSRDRVSGGNTGELF
TRBJ2-1 | . | TRBV20-1 | SASLVGLAGGGEQF
TRBJ2-4 | few | TRBV25-1 | ASSAVQGAYGIQY
TRBJ1-5 | many | TRBV28 | ASSLGYQPQH
TRBJ1-5 | many | TRBV6-2/TRBV6-3 | ASSFPPGGYSNQPQH
TRBJ2-2 | . | TRBV6-4 | ASRQTSLSGELF
TRBJ1-1 | few | TRBV20-1 | SARYPEAF
TRBJ2-7 | many | TRBV29-1 | SVRRETPSYEQY
TRBJ1-6 | . | TRBV30 | AGDPPFH
TRBJ1-3 | many | TRBV12-3/TRBV12-4 | ASRKTASGNTIY
TRBJ1-1 | many | TRBV6-5 | ASSYSWDRGSEAF
TRBJ2-1 | . | TRBV7-9 | ASSLDWGDNEQF
TRBJ1-6 | . | TRBV10-3 | AISRREISYNSPLH
TRBJ2-7 | . | TRBV29-1 | SVEAGRSSYEQY
TRBJ2-3 | many | TRBV10-3 | AMSRTSGNFTDTQY
TRBJ2-3 | many | TRBV5-1 | ASSLTLKDTQY
TRBJ2-1 | many | TRBV7-9 | ASSLVMSYEQF
TRBJ2-1 | few | TRBV13 | ASRVTSSEQF
TRBJ1-5 | many | TRBV5-1 | ASSGGTGSNQPQH
TRBJ2-7 | many | TRBV7-2 | ASSLIGYEQY
TRBJ2-5 | few | TRBV27 | ASSLHVGNRETQY
TRBJ2-3 | many | TRBV27 | ASSLRLSRDTQY
TRBJ2-3 | . | TRBV29-1 | SVGGTRTDTQY
TRBJ2-3 | many | TRBV29-1 | SAEGIKVTQY
TRBJ2-1 | . | TRBV5-1 | ASSDDSKDEQF
TRBJ2-3 | many | TRBV20-1 | SARDWGDTQY
TRBJ1-1 | few | TRBV11-3 | ASSRLGSPEAF
TRBJ1-4 | . | TRBV27 | ASSLWGGNEKLF
TRBJ2-1 | many | TRBV27 | ASSLQFKLAGGSNEQF
TRBJ2-1 | many | TRBV9 | ASSARTGTIEQF
TRBJ2-7 | many | TRBV7-9 | ASSGFEGYEQY
TRBJ2-7 | . | TRBV12-3/TRBV12-4 | ASSYEEIDEQY
TRBJ2-1 | few | TRBV11-3 | ASSLDGRELNEQF
TRBJ1-2 | few | TRBV25-1 | ASSRPNYGYT
TRBJ2-3 | many | TRBV5-1 | ASGDTDTQY